One sample yielded the 14 T cell receptor beta chains listed below, sequenced in a study of beta chain features in type 1 diabetes. The isolated RNA, all of it, was reverse transcribed, so expressed TCRB transcripts were what got sequenced. Clones were sequenced by immunoSEQ multiplex PCR, and TCRdb holds only the in-frame ones, with some missing. The table records around 340,000 clones, around a fifth of them present only once. Sequencing was carried out using naive CD4+ T cells from blood. These receptors came from a woman younger than 30 in good health.

This clone has only a few counts. The chain couples TRBV28 to TRBJ1-2; 10 bases map to TRBD1. The CDR3 is 18 residues long. From germline, CDR1 is MDHEN and CDR2 SYDVKM. Losses at the gene ends were 1 base for V and 2 bases for J; bases not matched to a gene: 10. This CDR3 reads CASSLSLLTGGDNYGYTF. For the CDR3, the DNA is TGTGCCAGCAGTTTATCCCTTTTGACAGGGGGCGACAACTATGGCTACACCTTC.

This clone was seen a few times. The CDR3 region has the DNA TGCAGCGTTGGTGAGCTGGGAGACTACACCTTC. Translated, it gives CSVGELGDYTF. J is TRBJ1-2 and V is TRBV29-1; D is unclear. CDR3 length: 11 amino acids. Trimming removed 4 bases at V and 10 bases at J, with 13 bases between. Germline CDR1 and CDR2: SQVTM and ANQGSEA.

This clone was found a few times. The rearrangement links TRBV29-1 to TRBJ2-1, with 8 bases identical to TRBD1. The CDR3 length is 15 residues. Per germline, CDR1 SQVTM and CDR2 ANQGSEA. Trimming at V came to 4 bases and at J to 1 base, leaving 6 bases not matched to a gene. CDR3 amino acids: CSVVPGQGSYNEQFF. The DNA for the CDR3 is TGCAGCGTTGTCCCTGGACAGGGTTCCTACAATGAGCAGTTCTTC.

This clone was recorded a few times. This chain uses TRBV5-4 with TRBJ2-5, with TRBD2 as a possible D gene (6 bases). The ends were cut back, 4 bases at V and 2 bases at J, with 9 bases in the middle. CDR3 length: 13 amino acids. The germline V gene encodes CDR1 SGHNT and CDR2 YYREEE (reference sequence). In DNA, the CDR3 is TGTGCCAGCAGCCGGGACTTTCAAGAGACCCAGTACTTC. It translates to CASSRDFQETQYF.

This clone was detected a few times. The DNA for the CDR3 is TGCGCCAGCAGCCAAGACAGAGTGGCGGTCTATGGCTACACCTTC. Its protein product is CASSQDRVAVYGYTF. The rearrangement joins TRBV4-3 to TRBJ1-2; D unresolved. Trimming pared 0 bases from V and 4 bases from J, leaving 12 bases between. The CDR3 contains 15 residues. Germline values: CDR1 LGHNA, CDR2 YSLEER.

The chain has TRBV6-1 and TRBJ2-3, with TRBD1 as a possible D gene (6 bases). Germline V gene lookup returns CDR1 MNHNS and CDR2 SASEGT. The CDR3 has 14 residues. The V end lost 11 bases, the J end lost 1 base, and 16 bases lay between the germline ends. The CDR3 bases are TGTGCCTCACAGGGTGGCTTAGGCACAGATACGCAGTATTTT. Its translation is CASQGGLGTDTQYF.

This clone was seen a few times. The gene calls are TRBV9 and TRBJ2-2, with D possibly matching TRBD1 (6 bases). Trimming removed 5 bases from V and 0 bases from J, with 14 bases in between. CDR1 is SGDLS and CDR2 is YYNGEE in the germline V gene. This CDR3 spans 16 amino acids. The CDR3 spells CASRDSGTPNTGELFF. CDR3 nucleotide sequence: TGTGCCAGCAGAGACTCCGGGACACCGAACACCGGGGAGCTGTTTTTT.

The V and J genes are TRBV20-1 and TRBJ1-2; D ambiguous. The CDR3 sequence is 11 residues long. V was clipped by 3 bases and J by 3 bases, with 5 bases between them. The germline CDR1 and CDR2 sequences are DFQATT and SNEGSKA (reference sequence). The DNA for the CDR3 is TGCAGTGCTAGCTCCGACTATGGCTACACCTTC. Residues: CSASSDYGYTF.

The chain combines TRBV6-5 with TRBJ2-1, with TRBD1 matching over 7 bases. Losses at the gene ends were 5 bases for V and 8 bases for J; bases not matched to a gene: 9. Germline lookup yields CDR1 MNHEY and CDR2 SVGAGI. The CDR3 runs 14 residues. The CDR3 DNA sequence: TGTGCCAGCAGTCACACCCCTGACAGGGATGAGCAGTTCTTC. Its translation is CASSHTPDRDEQFF.

The chain has TRBV6-5 and TRBJ1-1, with D unclear. The V end was cut by 0 bases, the J end by 11 bases, with 10 bases between. Germline CDR1 is MNHEY and CDR2 is SVGAGI. The CDR3 spans 12 residues. The DNA for the CDR3 is TGTGCCAGCAGTTACTCAGAGGGAAGGGCTTTCTTT. Translation gives CASSYSEGRAFF.

The CDR3 loop is CAISISGSSYEQYF. DNA of the CDR3: TGTGCCATCAGTATTAGCGGGAGCTCCTACGAGCAGTACTTC. The chain carries TRBV10-3 and TRBJ2-7; 9 bases agree with TRBD2. Looked up from germline, CDR1 is ENHRY and CDR2 is SYGVKD. This CDR3 has 14 amino acids. After removal of 5 bases from V and 0 bases from J, the junction contained 2 bases not matched to a gene.

This rearrangement joins TRBV30 to TRBJ2-7, with TRBD1 matching 8 bases. Germline V lookup: CDR1 GTSNPN, CDR2 SVGIG (reference sequence). The CDR3 runs 13 residues. V gave up 4 bases and J gave up 5 bases; unmatched junction bases: 7. CDR3 coding DNA: TGTGCCTGGAAGGGGACAGGAGTCAACGAGCAGTACTTC. This codes for CAWKGTGVNEQYF. The variable domain in full, completed from reference TRBV30 and TRBJ2-7, reads SQTIHQWPATLVQPVGSPLSLECTVEGTSNPNLYWYRQAAGRGLQLLFYSVGIGQISSEVPQNLSASRPQDRQFILSSKKLLLSDSGFYLCAWKGTGVNEQYFGPGTRLTVT.

The rearrangement joins TRBV30 to TRBJ1-5; D gene unclear. V lost 0 bases and J lost 4, with 7 bases in between. The CDR3 totals 13 residues. Germline CDR1 is GTSNPN and CDR2 is SVGIG (reference sequence). Here the CDR3 DNA reads TGTGCCTGGAGTGTACGCCTAAATCAGCCCCAGCATTTT. This encodes CAWSVRLNQPQHF.

This clone was seen a handful of times. The rearrangement uses TRBV4-2 and TRBJ2-7, with TRBD2 identical over 10 bases. Germline V CDR1 and CDR2: LGHNA, YNFKEQ. The CDR3 covers 17 residues. V shed 0 bases, J shed 0 bases, and the junction held 5 bases outside the gene matches. The CDR3 DNA follows: TGTGCCAGCAGCCAAGAACTAGCGGGGATGAGCTCCTACGAGCAGTACTTC. This sequence encodes CASSQELAGMSSYEQYF.